These 26 T cell receptor beta chains came from one sample sequenced in a study of shared clonotypes between healthy human individuals (dated by TCRdb to about 2020). Library generation was performed with the immunoSEQ multiplex PCR assay. TCRdb mirrors the immuneACCESS table, restricted to in-frame sequences. Some clones are absent from its copies; in checked studies, under half trace to an unresolved V gene, and the reason for the others is unknown. This sample holds about 640,000 clones; about 78% were observed only once. The ten biggest clones cover approximately 1.8% of the sample. The sample taken for sequencing was memory CD4+ T cells sorted from blood. The cell subset or site label of this sample denotes: CD45RA-negative fraction. Receptors originate from a woman in her thirties in good health.

This clone showed up just a few times. The rearrangement uses TRBV18 and TRBJ1-1; a weak D match, TRBD1 (5 bases). The germline V gene encodes CDR1 KGHSH and CDR2 LQKENI. With 3 bases removed from V and 3 bases from J, the gap between germline ends came to 11 bases. There are 14 residues in the CDR3. The CDR3, as DNA: TGTGCCAGCTCACCCCTGGACACATACACTGAAGCTTTCTTT. This gives the protein CASSPLDTYTEAFF.

Remarks on this clone: One base separates it from a far larger clone, so it is likely a read error. The same CDR3 can be traced to other DNA sequences in this sample. The V and J genes are TRBV9 and TRBJ1-2; no clear D. The CDR3 is made up of 14 amino acids. Looked up from germline, CDR1 is SGDLS and CDR2 is YYNGEE. The CDR3 loop is CASSVAQVGYGYTF. CDR3 nucleotides: TGTGCCAGCAGCGTAGCTCAGGTCGGCTATGGTTACACCTTC.

Points on this clone: Additional DNA sequences in this sample encode the identical CDR3. The V call is TRBV6-1, the J call TRBJ1-2, with a possible D match to TRBD1 (6 bases). V was cut by 4 bases and J by 5 bases, with 11 bases left in between. Per germline, CDR1 MNHNS and CDR2 SASEGT. The CDR3 is 13 amino acids. The CDR3 loop reads CASSAQGGYGYTF. CDR3 bases: TGTGCCAGCAGTGCACAGGGAGGATATGGCTACACCTTC.

A remark on this clone: Other DNA sequences in the sample encode the same CDR3. The V call is TRBV10-1, the J call TRBJ1-5; possibly TRBD1 for D (6 bases). The germline CDR1 and CDR2 sequences are WNHNN and SYGVQD (reference sequence). The CDR3 spans 13 residues. Trimming pared 0 bases from V and 6 bases from J, leaving 6 bases between. The CDR3 DNA reads as TGCGCCAGCAGTGAGTCGGGGGCTCAGCCCCAGCATTTT. Its protein is CASSESGAQPQHF.

The genes are TRBV6-6 and TRBJ2-7; 9 bases agree with TRBD1. V lost 5 bases, J lost 2 bases, and 7 bases stayed unmatched. CDR3 size: 15 residues. The germline gives CDR1 MNHNY, CDR2 SVGAGI (reference sequence). The CDR3 DNA reads as TGTGCCAGCAGTATACCGGGACAGGGTACCTACGAGCAGTACTTC. This encodes CASSIPGQGTYEQYF.

In its sample, this clone was seen a few times. This could be a read error, since a much larger clone is one nucleotide away. The rearrangement uses TRBV11-2 and TRBJ2-2; no clear D gene. The CDR3 has 13 residues. The germline CDR1 and CDR2 sequences are SGHAT and FQNNGV. Trimming stripped 5 bases from V and 1 base from J, with 5 bases between. CDR3 coding DNA: TGTGCCAGCAGCGAAAGGAACACCGGGGAGCTGTTTTTT. Amino acid sequence: CASSERNTGELFF.

The chain couples TRBV13 to TRBJ2-3; the D gene is possibly TRBD1 (6 bases). This CDR3 comprises 14 residues. Trimming took off 5 bases at V and 6 bases at J, with 15 bases between the two ends. CDR1 is PRHDT and CDR2 is FYEKMQ in the germline V gene (reference sequence). CDR3 loop: CASSTRGYGDTQYF. Here the CDR3 DNA reads TGTGCCAGCAGCACCAGGGGTTACGGGGATACGCAGTATTTT.

The chain employs TRBV5-5 and TRBJ2-3; no reliable D call. CDR1 is SGHKS and CDR2 is YYEKEE in the germline V gene (reference sequence). The CDR3 has 15 amino acids. V lost 0 bases and J lost 0, with 8 bases in between. The CDR3 bases are TGTGCCAGCAGCTTGGGGCAGACGAGCACAGATACGCAGTATTTT. Translated, it gives CASSLGQTSTDTQYF.

The CDR3 DNA sequence: TGTGCCAGCAATTCGAGGACTAGGGACGGCTACGAGCAGTACTTC. Protein sequence: CASNSRTRDGYEQYF. The J gene is TRBJ2-7, the V gene TRBV28; 7 bases are shared with TRBD2. Looked up from germline, CDR1 is MDHEN and CDR2 is SYDVKM. The CDR3 extends over 15 amino acids. J gave up 3 bases and V 7 bases, and 12 bases lay outside the gene matches.

This chain links TRBV29-1 with TRBJ2-5; no reliable D call. The CDR3 runs 12 residues. Per germline, CDR1 SQVTM and CDR2 ANQGSEA. Trimming pared 5 bases from V and 4 bases from J, leaving 11 bases between. The CDR3 DNA is TGCAGCGTTTCCGTAGCCCGAGAGACCCAGTACTTC. Amino acid sequence: CSVSVARETQYF.

The chain has TRBV5-1 and TRBJ1-2; D is undetermined. Looked up from germline, CDR1 is SGHRS and CDR2 is YFSETQ. The CDR3 spans 14 residues. The germline V and J ends were trimmed by 0 bases and 3 bases, with 9 bases remaining between them. CDR3 protein: CASSLAAPDYGYTF. CDR3 bases: TGCGCCAGCAGCTTGGCGGCGCCGGACTATGGCTACACCTTC.

On this clone itself: Other DNA sequences in this sample translate to the same CDR3. The CDR3 DNA sequence: TGTGCCAGCAGCTTAGGGACAGGGGACACCGGGGAGCTGTTTTTT. Amino acids: CASSLGTGDTGELFF. This chain connects TRBV7-9 to TRBJ2-2, with 9 bases that match TRBD1. Germline CDR1 is SEHNR and CDR2 is FQNEAQ (reference sequence). The ends lost 1 base at V and 3 bases at J; junction bases unmatched: 0. The CDR3 contains 15 residues. The full variable domain, its missing parts supplied by reference TRBV7-9 and TRBJ2-2, is DTGVSQNPRHKITKRGQNVTFRCDPISEHNRLYWYRQTLGQGPEFLTYFQNEAQLEKSRLLSDRFSAERPKGSFSTLEIQRTEQGDSAMYLCASSLGTGDTGELFFGEGSRLTVL.

The gene calls are TRBV27 and TRBJ2-4; possible D gene TRBD1, 5 bases. The V end was cut by 6 bases, the J end by 0 bases, with 18 bases between. CDR1 MNHEY and CDR2 SMNVEV come from the germline V gene (reference sequence). There are 17 residues in the CDR3. CDR3 DNA sequence: TGTGCCAGCAGGCAGCTAGGACAATCCACAGCCAAAAACATTCAGTACTTC. It translates to CASRQLGQSTAKNIQYF.

This clone was picked up a small number of times. The chain has TRBV19 and TRBJ1-2, with a weak D call TRBD1 (5 bases). The CDR3 extends over 14 amino acids. CDR1 is LNHDA and CDR2 is SQIVND in the germline V gene (reference sequence). Deletions cut 7 bases from V and 4 bases from J, with 16 bases between. CDR3 loop: CASKESDIFYGYTF. CDR3 nucleotides: TGTGCCAGTAAGGAGTCGGACATCTTCTATGGCTACACCTTC.

The sample holds many counts of this clone. Other DNA sequences of this sample code for an identical CDR3. The chain combines TRBV11-2 with TRBJ2-1; D is possibly TRBD1 (5 bases). This CDR3 contains 14 residues. The ends were cut back, 7 bases at V and 0 bases at J, with 10 bases in the middle. Looked up from germline, CDR1 is SGHAT and CDR2 is FQNNGV. The CDR3 reads CASTDRSSYNEQFF. CDR3 DNA: TGTGCCAGCACAGACAGAAGCTCCTACAATGAGCAGTTCTTC. Full variable domain (remainder filled in from reference TRBV11-2 and TRBJ2-1): EAGVAQSPRYKIIEKRQSVAFWCNPISGHATLYWYQQILGQGPKLLIQFQNNGVVDDSQLPKDRFSAERLKGVDSTLKIQPAKLEDSAVYLCASTDRSSYNEQFFGPGTRLTVL.

This clone was seen just once. The chain couples TRBV7-9 to TRBJ1-1; a possible D gene is TRBD1 (6 bases). Trimming left V 4 bases short and J 4 bases short, with 16 bases between. This CDR3 region has 15 residues. Germline V gene lookup returns CDR1 SEHNR and CDR2 FQNEAQ (reference sequence). The CDR3 coding sequence is TGTGCCAGCAGCTCCGGGGGGGCCGTGAGCACTGAAGCTTTCTTT. It specifies CASSSGGAVSTEAFF.

The V gene is TRBV25-1, the J gene TRBJ1-5, with D possibly TRBD1 on 5 matching bases. Trimming pared 3 bases from V and 6 bases from J, leaving 9 bases between. Germline assignment: CDR1 MGHDK and CDR2 SYGVNS. The CDR3 covers 13 residues. In nucleotides, the CDR3 is TGTGCCAGCAGTGATTCAGGGATTCAGCCCCAGCATTTT. Amino acids: CASSDSGIQPQHF.

The chain combines TRBV5-4 with TRBJ2-7, with D perhaps matching TRBD2 (5 bases). CDR1 and CDR2 from the germline V gene are SGHNT and YYREEE (reference sequence). CDR3 length: 13 amino acids. With 1 base removed from V and 2 bases from J, the gap between germline ends came to 7 bases. This CDR3 reads CASSLSSTYEQYF. CDR3 in DNA: TGTGCCAGCAGCTTGTCTAGCACCTACGAGCAGTACTTC. Based on the CDR3 plus reference TRBV5-4 and TRBJ2-7, the full variable domain is ETGVTQSPTHLIKTRGQQVTLRCSSQSGHNTVSWYQQALGQGPQFIFQYYREEENGRGNFPPRFSGLQFPNYSSELNVNALELDDSALYLCASSLSSTYEQYFGPGTRLTVT.

The J gene is TRBJ1-4, the V gene TRBV6-1; no reliable D call. CDR1 is MNHNS and CDR2 is SASEGT in the germline V gene. The V gene lost 3 bases and the J gene lost 4 bases, with 9 bases spanning the gap. This CDR3 spans 14 amino acids. The CDR3 DNA reads TGTGCCAGCAGTGAGTGGAGTGTTAATGAAAAACTGTTTTTT. This translates into CASSEWSVNEKLFF.

The gene calls are TRBV19 and TRBJ2-3; TRBD2 matches 8 bases. There are 14 residues in the CDR3. In germline, CDR1 is LNHDA, CDR2 SQIVND (reference sequence). V dropped 7 bases and J dropped 1; count of bases not matched to a gene: 4. CDR3 bases: TGTGCCAGTATTGGAGCGGGAGGCACAGATACGCAGTATTTT. This encodes CASIGAGGTDTQYF.

The chain employs TRBV28 and TRBJ2-7, with D perhaps being TRBD1 or TRBD2 (5 bases each). The germline CDR1 and CDR2 sequences are MDHEN and SYDVKM. Trimming pared 3 bases from V and 9 bases from J, leaving 12 bases between. The CDR3 spans 12 residues. The CDR3 region has the DNA TGTGCCAGCAGTTTTGGAAGGGACCCGCAGTACTTC. Residues: CASSFGRDPQYF.

This chain links TRBV28 with TRBJ1-5, with D tentatively TRBD1 (6 bases). Per the germline V gene, CDR1 is MDHEN and CDR2 is SYDVKM. V shed 6 bases and J shed 5 bases, with 14 bases lying between them. There are 14 residues in the CDR3. DNA for the CDR3: TGTGCCAGCAGCCCGGGCCCAGGGGATCAGCCCCAGCATTTT. Amino acid sequence: CASSPGPGDQPQHF.

The chain uses TRBV6-1 and TRBJ2-1, with unresolved D. Germline V gives CDR1 MNHNS, CDR2 SASEGT. The CDR3 contains 13 residues. The V gene lost 7 bases and the J gene lost 8 bases, with 15 bases spanning the gap. The CDR3 protein is CASNRPPGHEQFF. Written as DNA, the CDR3 is TGTGCCAGCAATCGGCCCCCCGGACATGAGCAGTTCTTC.

The sample holds one count of this clone. The rearrangement uses TRBV7-3 and TRBJ2-5, with D hard to call. Germline CDR1 reads SGHTA; CDR2 reads FQGTGA. The V end was cut by 5 bases, the J end by 0 bases, with 7 bases between. This CDR3 is 13 amino acids long. CDR3 coding DNA: TGTGCCAGCAGCCCAAAGTACCAAGAGACCCAGTACTTC. It encodes CASSPKYQETQYF.

The gene calls are TRBV4-2 and TRBJ1-4; 11 bases fit TRBD1. There are 13 residues in the CDR3. Trimming at V came to 4 bases and at J to 10 bases, leaving 2 bases not matched to a gene. Germline V CDR1 and CDR2: LGHNA, YNFKEQ. This CDR3 reads CASSPDRGLKLFF. CDR3 in DNA: TGTGCCAGCAGCCCGGACAGGGGGCTAAAACTGTTTTTT.

V and J are TRBV21-1 and TRBJ2-7; the table's D call, TRBD1, was not checked against the DNA. TRBV21-1 is a documented pseudogene. The CDR3 covers 15 residues. This CDR3 is CASSGALDRAGEQYF. CDR3 sequence (DNA): TGTGCCAGCTCCGGCGCTTTAGACAGGGCGGGAGAGCAGTACTTC.